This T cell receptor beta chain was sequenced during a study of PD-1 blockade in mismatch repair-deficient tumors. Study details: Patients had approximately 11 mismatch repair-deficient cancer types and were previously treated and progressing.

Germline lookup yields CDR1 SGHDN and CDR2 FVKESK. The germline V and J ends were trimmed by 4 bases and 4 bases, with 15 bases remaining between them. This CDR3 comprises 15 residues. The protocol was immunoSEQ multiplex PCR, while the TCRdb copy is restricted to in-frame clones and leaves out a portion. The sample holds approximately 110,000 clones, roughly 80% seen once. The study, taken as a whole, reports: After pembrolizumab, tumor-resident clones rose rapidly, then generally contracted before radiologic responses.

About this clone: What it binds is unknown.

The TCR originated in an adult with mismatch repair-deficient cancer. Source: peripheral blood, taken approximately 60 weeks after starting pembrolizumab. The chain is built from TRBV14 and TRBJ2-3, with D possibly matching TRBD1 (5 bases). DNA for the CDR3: TGTGCCAGCAGCCGACGGGCTCAAGGGGCAGATACGCAGTATTTT. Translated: CASSRRAQGADTQYF.